The source of this T cell receptor beta chain is a study of blood T cell repertoires in COVID-19. Study as a whole: The study drew acute and convalescent COVID-19 samples from the United States, Italy and Spain.

Here immunoSEQ multiplex PCR was the method, and the copy in TCRdb shows in-frame clones only, minus some. The table includes about 150,000 clones, 75% to 90% detected once. The CDR3 loop spans 11 amino acids. V gave up 4 bases and J gave up 8 bases, with 8 bases separating them. From germline, CDR1 is MNHEY and CDR2 SVGAGI. Material for sequencing was peripheral blood. V usage is TRBV6-5 and J usage is TRBJ1-2, with D maybe TRBD1 (5 bases). The receptor's source is a woman in her 70s with acute or convalescent COVID-19. The CDR3 bases are TGTGCCAGCAGTTCGGGGGGAGGCTACACCTTC. It translates to CASSSGGGYTF.